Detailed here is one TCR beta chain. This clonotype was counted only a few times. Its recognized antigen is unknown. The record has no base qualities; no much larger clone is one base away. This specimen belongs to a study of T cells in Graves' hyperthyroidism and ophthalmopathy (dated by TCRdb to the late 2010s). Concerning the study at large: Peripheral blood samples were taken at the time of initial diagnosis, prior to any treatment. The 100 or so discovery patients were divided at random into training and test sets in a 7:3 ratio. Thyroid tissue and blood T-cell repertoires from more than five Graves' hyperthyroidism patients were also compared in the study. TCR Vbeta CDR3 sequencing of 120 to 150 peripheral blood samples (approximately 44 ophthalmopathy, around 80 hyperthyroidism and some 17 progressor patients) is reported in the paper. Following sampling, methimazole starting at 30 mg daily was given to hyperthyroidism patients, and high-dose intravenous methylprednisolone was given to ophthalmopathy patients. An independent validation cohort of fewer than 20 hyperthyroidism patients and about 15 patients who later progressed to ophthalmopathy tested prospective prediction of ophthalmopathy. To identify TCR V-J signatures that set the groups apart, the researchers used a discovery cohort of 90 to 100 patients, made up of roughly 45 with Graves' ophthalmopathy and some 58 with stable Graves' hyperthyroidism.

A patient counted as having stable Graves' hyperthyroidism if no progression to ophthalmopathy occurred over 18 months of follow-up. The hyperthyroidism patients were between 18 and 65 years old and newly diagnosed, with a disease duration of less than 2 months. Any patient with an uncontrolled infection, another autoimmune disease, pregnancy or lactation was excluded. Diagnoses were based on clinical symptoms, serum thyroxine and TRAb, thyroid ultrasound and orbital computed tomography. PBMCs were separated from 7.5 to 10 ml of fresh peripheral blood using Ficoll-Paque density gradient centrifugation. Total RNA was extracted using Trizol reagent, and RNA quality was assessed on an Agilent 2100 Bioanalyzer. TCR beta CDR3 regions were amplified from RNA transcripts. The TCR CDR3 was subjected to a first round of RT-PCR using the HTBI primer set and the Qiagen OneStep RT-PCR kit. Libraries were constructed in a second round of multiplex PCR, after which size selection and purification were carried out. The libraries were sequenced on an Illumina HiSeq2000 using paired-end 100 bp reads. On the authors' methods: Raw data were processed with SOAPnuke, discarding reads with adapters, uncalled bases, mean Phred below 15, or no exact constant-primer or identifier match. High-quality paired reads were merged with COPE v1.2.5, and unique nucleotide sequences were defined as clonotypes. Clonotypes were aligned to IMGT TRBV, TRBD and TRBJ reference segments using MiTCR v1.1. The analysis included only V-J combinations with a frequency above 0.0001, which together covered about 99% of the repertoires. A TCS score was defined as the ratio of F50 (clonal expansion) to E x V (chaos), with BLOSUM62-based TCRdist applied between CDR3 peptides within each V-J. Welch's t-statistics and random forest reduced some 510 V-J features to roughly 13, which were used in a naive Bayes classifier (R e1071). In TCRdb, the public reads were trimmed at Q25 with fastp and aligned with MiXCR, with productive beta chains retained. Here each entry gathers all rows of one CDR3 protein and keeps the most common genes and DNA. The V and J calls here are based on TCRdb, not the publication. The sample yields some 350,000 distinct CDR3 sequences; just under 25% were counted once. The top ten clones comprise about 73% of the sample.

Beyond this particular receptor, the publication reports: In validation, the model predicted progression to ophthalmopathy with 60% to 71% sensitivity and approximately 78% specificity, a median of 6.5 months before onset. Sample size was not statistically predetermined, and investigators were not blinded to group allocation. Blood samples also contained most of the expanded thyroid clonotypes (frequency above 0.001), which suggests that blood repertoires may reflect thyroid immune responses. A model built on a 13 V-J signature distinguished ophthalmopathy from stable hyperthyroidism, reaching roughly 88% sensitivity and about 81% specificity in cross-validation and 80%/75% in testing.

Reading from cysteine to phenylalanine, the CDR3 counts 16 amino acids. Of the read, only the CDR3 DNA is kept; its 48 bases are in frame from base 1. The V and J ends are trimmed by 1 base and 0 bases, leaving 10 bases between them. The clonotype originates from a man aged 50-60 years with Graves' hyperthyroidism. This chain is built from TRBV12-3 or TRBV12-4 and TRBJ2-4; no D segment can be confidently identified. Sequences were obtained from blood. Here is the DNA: TGTGCCAGCAGTTTAGTAAGCACGTTAGCCAAAAACATTCAGTACTTC. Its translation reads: CASSLVSTLAKNIQYF.